These 3 T cell receptor beta chains originate from one sample sequenced in a study of lymphopenia after photon versus proton radiotherapy. Profiled with immunoSEQ multiplex PCR; TCRdb holds only in-frame clones, not every one. The top ten clones hold 6.8% of a sample with more than 25,000 clones, around 90% of them seen once. The sample here was peripheral blood, taken from a patient treated with photon-based radiotherapy. These receptors all come from a woman in her fifties or sixties with pancreatic cancer.

The rearrangement joins TRBV19 to TRBJ1-5; D not resolved. The CDR3 loop spans 16 amino acids. CDR1 and CDR2 (germline): LNHDA, SQIVND (reference sequence). With 2 bases removed from V and 4 bases from J, the gap between germline ends came to 15 bases. The CDR3 DNA reads as TGTGCCAGTAGTATAAGTGGAGGGAACGGGAATCAGCCCCAGCATTTT. This gives the protein CASSISGGNGNQPQHF.

The chain recombines TRBV25-1 with TRBJ2-1; D call uncertain. Germline CDR1 and CDR2: MGHDK and SYGVNS. Between the trimmed V and J ends, which lost 2 bases and 10 bases, there was a span of 15 bases. This CDR3 has 14 residues. Here the CDR3 reads CASSEAGWVGEQFF. The CDR3 DNA reads TGTGCCAGCAGTGAAGCCGGGTGGGTGGGCGAGCAGTTCTTC.

The gene calls are TRBV11-3 and TRBJ2-2; 12 bases are a match to TRBD1. The CDR3 is made up of 17 amino acids. J was trimmed by 5 bases and V by 1 base; bases with no gene match: 5. CDR1 is SGHNT, CDR2 YENEEA, per germline. CDR3 bases: TGTGCCAGCAGCTTAGCGGGACAGGGGGCGCGAACCGGGGAGCTGTTTTTT. The encoded protein is CASSLAGQGARTGELFF. The variable domain in full, completed from reference TRBV11-3 and TRBJ2-2, reads EAGVVQSPRYKIIEKKQPVAFWCNPISGHNTLYWYLQNLGQGPELLIRYENEEAVDDSQLPKDRFSAERLKGVDSTLKIQPAELGDSAVYLCASSLAGQGARTGELFFGEGSRLTVL.